Below are 9 T cell receptor beta chains sequenced from a single sample in a study of blood T cell repertoires in COVID-19. Data came from immunoSEQ multiplex PCR; TCRdb stores just in-frame clones and leaves some out. The table has some 81,000 clones, around 96% seen once; the top ten hold about 4.5%. Sequencing was done on a sample of peripheral blood. Source of these receptors: a human donor with active COVID-19. The donor label of this sample is uncertain.

This clone has a single count. This rearrangement joins TRBV7-2 to TRBJ1-1; tentative D call: TRBD1 (5 bases). CDR1 and CDR2 (germline): SGHTA, FQGNSA. The CDR3 covers 13 residues. V dropped 1 base and J dropped 7 bases, with 10 bases sitting between them. DNA of the CDR3: TGTGCCAGCAGCTTAGGAATGCAGGGTGAAGCTTTCTTT. Translated: CASSLGMQGEAFF.

This rearrangement joins TRBV6-5 to TRBJ1-2; unclear D gene. V shed 5 bases and J shed 5 bases, with 15 bases lying between them. Looked up from germline, CDR1 is MNHEY and CDR2 is SVGAGI. The CDR3 totals 14 residues. The CDR3: CASSSTWAGYGYTF. CDR3 nucleotides: TGTGCCAGCAGTAGCACGTGGGCTGGGTATGGCTACACCTTC.

The CDR3 bases are TGTGCCACCAGGCAGCGGAGCAATGAGCAGTTCTTC. It codes for CATRQRSNEQFF. The chain couples TRBV10-3 to TRBJ2-1; D is perhaps TRBD2 (5 bases). Germline CDR1 is ENHRY and CDR2 is SYGVKD. The CDR3 consists of 12 residues. V was cut by 10 bases and J by 6 bases, with 13 bases left in between.

The V gene is TRBV18, the J gene TRBJ2-3, with D perhaps TRBD2 (6 bases). This CDR3 comprises 15 residues. Trimming took off 5 bases at V and 2 bases at J, with 14 bases between the two ends. CDR1 is KGHSH and CDR2 is LQKENI in the germline V gene. The CDR3 spells CASSSWGEATDTQYF. The CDR3 DNA reads as TGTGCCAGCTCATCGTGGGGGGAGGCCACAGATACGCAGTATTTT. Based on the CDR3 plus reference TRBV18 and TRBJ2-3, the full variable domain is NAGVMQNPRHLVRRRGQEARLRCSPMKGHSHVYWYRQLPEEGLKFMVYLQKENIIDESGMPKERFSAEFPKEGPSILRIQQVVRGDSAAYFCASSSWGEATDTQYFGPGTRLTVL.

The V and J genes are TRBV7-2 and TRBJ2-5; 8 bases map to TRBD1. CDR1 is SGHTA and CDR2 is FQGNSA in the germline V gene. CDR3 length equals 15 residues. The V gene end was trimmed by 5 bases and the J gene end by 4 bases; junction bases not matched to a gene: 9. CDR3 bases: TGTGCCAGCAGCCCCCGACAGGGGACGGGAGAGACCCAGTACTTC. Amino acids: CASSPRQGTGETQYF.

This clone appeared once. V usage is TRBV21-1 and J usage is TRBJ2-2; the table's D call, TRBD2, has no DNA check behind it. TRBV21-1 has pseudogene status. This CDR3 is built from 14 residues. The CDR3 sequence: CASSHHLRTGELFF. Here the CDR3 DNA reads TGTGCCAGCAGCCACCACCTCCGGACCGGGGAGCTGTTTTTT.

The chain combines TRBV5-1 with TRBJ2-5; D might be TRBD1 (5 bases). Germline V gene data show CDR1 as SGHRS and CDR2 as YFSETQ. CDR3 size: 14 residues. V gave up 4 bases and J gave up 2 bases, with 12 bases separating them. CDR3 protein: CASSAGHSQETQYF. The CDR3 nucleotides read TGCGCCAGCAGCGCCGGACATAGTCAAGAGACCCAGTACTTC.

This clone was detected a few times. The V call is TRBV5-4, the J call TRBJ2-5, with 9 bases fitting TRBD1. After removal of 4 bases from V and 4 bases from J, the junction contained 8 bases not matched to a gene. Per the germline V gene, CDR1 is SGHNT and CDR2 is YYREEE (reference sequence). This CDR3 has 15 amino acids. The CDR3 DNA sequence: TGTGCCAGCAGCCCCACGACAGGGGGGGGAGAGACCCAGTACTTC. This translates into CASSPTTGGGETQYF.

The chain couples TRBV5-1 to TRBJ1-1; perhaps TRBD1 as D (5 bases). Germline V gene lookup returns CDR1 SGHRS and CDR2 YFSETQ. The CDR3 consists of 16 residues. The V end lost 0 bases, the J end lost 4 bases, and 16 bases lay between the germline ends. CDR3 coding DNA: TGCGCCAGCAGCTTGGACTGGGGCGGGGGGGTCACTGAAGCTTTCTTT. Its protein product is CASSLDWGGGVTEAFF.